These 9 T cell receptor beta chains were sequenced from one sample in a study of T-cell memory formation after mild COVID-19. TCRdb passed the 5' RACE reads through MiXCR, listing each CDR3 protein once. The sample holds about 470,000 distinct CDR3 sequences, over 15% seen once. Source material: PBMCs or a T cell subset sorted from them (not recorded which). The receptors originated from an adult woman who had mild COVID-19 (a few samples of this study predate the infection). Cell type and time point are not known.

A few counts support this clonotype. V is TRBV5-1 and J is TRBJ2-5; 8 nucleotides align to TRBD2. V lost 0 bases and J lost 3; bases outside the gene matches: 1. Per the germline V gene, CDR1 is SGHRS and CDR2 is YFSETQ. The CDR3 is made up of 14 amino acids. CDR3 DNA sequence: TGCGCCAGCAGCTTGGTACTAGCGGAAGAGACCCAGTACTTC. Translation gives CASSLVLAEETQYF.

CDR3: CASGLDVTDEQYF. CDR3 coding DNA: TGTGCTAGTGGGCTGGACGTGACGGACGAGCAGTACTTC. This sequence joins TRBV12-5 and TRBJ2-7; D uncertain. CDR1 and CDR2 (germline): LGHNT, FRNRAP. The CDR3 loop spans 13 amino acids. The V and J ends lost 6 bases and 5 bases respectively, with 14 bases between them.

CDR3 in amino acids: CSARDWETNTGELFF. The CDR3 coding sequence is TGCAGTGCTAGAGATTGGGAGACGAACACCGGGGAGCTGTTTTTT. The chain uses TRBV20-1 and TRBJ2-2; D perhaps matches TRBD2 (5 bases). Per germline, CDR1 DFQATT and CDR2 SNEGSKA (reference sequence). V was shortened by 0 bases and J by 0 bases, with 8 bases between the two germline ends. CDR3 size: 15 residues.

In this sample, this clonotype turned up a few times. The chain combines TRBV12-3 or TRBV12-4 with TRBJ2-3; D gene uncertain. The CDR3 loop spans 16 amino acids. Trimming left V 6 bases short and J 1 base short, with 17 bases between. The CDR3 bases are TGTGCCAGCAGAGAACAAACCCCGATAGGCACAGATACGCAGTATTTT. It encodes CASREQTPIGTDTQYF.

The gene calls are TRBV30 and TRBJ2-7, with 12 positions matching TRBD1. V gave up 4 bases and J gave up 8 bases; unmatched junction bases: 3. Germline V gene data show CDR1 as GTSNPN and CDR2 as SVGIG (reference sequence). This CDR3 spans 12 amino acids. The CDR3 here is CAWNRDRGQQYF. DNA of the CDR3: TGTGCCTGGAACCGGGACAGGGGGCAGCAGTACTTC.

This clonotype showed up just a few times. The chain links TRBV6-5 to TRBJ2-5; D unresolved. Germline V lookup: CDR1 MNHEY, CDR2 SVGAGI. The CDR3 is 14 residues long. V dropped 0 bases and J dropped 2 bases, with 7 bases sitting between them. The DNA of the CDR3 is TGTGCCAGCAGTTACTCGAGTCTGCAAGAGACCCAGTACTTC. Translated: CASSYSSLQETQYF.

This clonotype was counted many times. The rearrangement uses TRBV20-1 and TRBJ2-5; 7 nucleotides align to TRBD2. The CDR3 covers 14 residues. Germline V lookup: CDR1 DFQATT, CDR2 SNEGSKA (reference sequence). Trimming removed 4 bases from V and 5 bases from J; junction bases left unmatched: 10. This CDR3 is CSATRGSGKETQYF. In DNA form, the CDR3 reads TGCAGTGCTACCCGTGGGAGCGGGAAGGAGACCCAGTACTTC.

The V gene is TRBV29-1, the J gene TRBJ2-1; D is undetermined. The germline CDR1 and CDR2 sequences are SQVTM and ANQGSEA. This CDR3 is 11 amino acids long. V was pared by 1 base and J by 6 bases, with 4 bases between. CDR3 amino acids: CSVEGVNEQFF. The CDR3 DNA sequence: TGCAGCGTTGAAGGGGTCAATGAGCAGTTCTTC.

V usage is TRBV9 and J usage is TRBJ1-2; D call uncertain. The length of the CDR3 is 15 residues. Trimming removed 4 bases from V and 8 bases from J, with 21 bases in between. CDR1 and CDR2 (germline): SGDLS, YYNGEE. This chain's CDR3 is CASSPRTGGLWGYTF. The CDR3 nucleotides are TGTGCCAGCAGCCCCCGGACCGGAGGGCTATGGGGCTACACCTTC.